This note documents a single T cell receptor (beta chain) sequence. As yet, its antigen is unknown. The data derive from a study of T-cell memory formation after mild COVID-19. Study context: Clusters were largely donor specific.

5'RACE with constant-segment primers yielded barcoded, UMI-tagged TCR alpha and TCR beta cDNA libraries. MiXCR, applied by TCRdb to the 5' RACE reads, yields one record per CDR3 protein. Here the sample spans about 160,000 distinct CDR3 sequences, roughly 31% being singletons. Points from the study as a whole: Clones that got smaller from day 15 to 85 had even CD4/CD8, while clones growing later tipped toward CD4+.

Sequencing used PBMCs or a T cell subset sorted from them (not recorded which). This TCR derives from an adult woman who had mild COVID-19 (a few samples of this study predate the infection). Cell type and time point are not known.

CDR3 sequence (DNA): TGTGCCAGCAGCTCCGGGGGGGGCAAGGAGACCCAGTACTTC. The encoded protein is CASSSGGGKETQYF. The genes are TRBV9 and TRBJ2-5; 8 nucleotides line up with TRBD2. With 4 bases clipped from V and 5 bases from J, the junction kept 7 bases outside the gene matches. Germline CDR1 SGDLS, CDR2 YYNGEE. The CDR3 is 14 residues long. Together with reference TRBV9 and TRBJ2-5, the CDR3 gives the full variable domain: DSGVTQTPKHLITATGQRVTLRCSPRSGDLSVYWYQQSLDQGLQFLIQYYNGEERAKGNILERFSAQQFPDLHSELNLSSLELGDSALYFCASSSGGGKETQYFGPGTRLLVL.